This T cell receptor beta chain derives from a study of glioma-infiltrating T cells. This clonotype was observed many times. Its cognate antigen is unknown. Study-level points and caveats: CDR3 overlap between tissue and blood was very small. Non-neoplastic patients had below-expected tissue-blood divergence, while all gliomas exceeded expectation.

Germline V gene lookup returns CDR1 SGHRS and CDR2 YFSETQ. The CDR3 covers 17 residues. Trimming left V 5 bases short and J 1 base short, with 20 bases between. Amplification of TCR alpha and beta CDR3 regions from RNA used iRepertoire nested multiplex PCR. For one-step reverse transcription and amplification, 100-400 ng of tissue mRNA or PBMC total RNA was used. TCRdb re-analysed the multiplex PCR reads in MiXCR, keeping a single row per CDR3 protein. Counted here are fewer than 90,000 distinct CDR3 sequences, approximately 22% occurring once; the ten biggest clones make up 5.5% to 7.5%. The origin of this receptor is a human donor with low-grade glioma or glioblastoma, undergoing nonglioma brain surgery, or in good health (not recorded which). The chain combines TRBV5-1 with TRBJ2-3, with a weak D call TRBD1 (6 bases). The sample taken for sequencing was glioma tissue, nonneoplastic brain tissue, or PBMCs (not recorded which). Here the CDR3 DNA reads TGCGCCAGCAGTTGGGACACTTTCAAGGGGGGCACAGATACGCAGTATTTT. Translating it yields CASSWDTFKGGTDTQYF.